Listed here are 14 T cell receptor beta chains from one sample, sequenced in a study of shared clonotypes between healthy human individuals. Assay used: immunoSEQ multiplex PCR; TCRdb lists only in-frame clones, some missing. The data contain fewer than 850,000 clones, about two thirds of them seen just once; the ten biggest clones take up approximately 1.8%. Sequencing used memory CD4+ T cells sorted from blood. Subset reported: CD45RA-negative fraction. These receptors were obtained from a woman aged 30 to 39 in good health.

The chain has TRBV2 and TRBJ1-5; D remains ambiguous. The germline gives CDR1 SNHLY, CDR2 FYNNEI. The ends were cut back, 1 base at V and 3 bases at J, with 7 bases in the middle. The CDR3 runs to 14 residues. The CDR3 here is CASSEESFNQPQHF. For the CDR3, the DNA is TGTGCCAGCAGTGAAGAGAGTTTCAATCAGCCCCAGCATTTT.

The rearrangement links TRBV18 to TRBJ2-3; TRBD2 matches at 14 bases. The germline V gene encodes CDR1 KGHSH and CDR2 LQKENI. V lost 2 bases to trimming and J lost 6 bases; unmatched junction nucleotides: 10. CDR3 length equals 18 residues. CDR3 protein: CASSPISGLAGGWDTQYF. The CDR3 DNA is TGTGCCAGCTCACCAATAAGCGGACTAGCGGGAGGTTGGGATACGCAGTATTTT.

On this clone: The same CDR3 is also encoded by other DNA sequences in this sample. The chain recombines TRBV5-1 with TRBJ2-3, with TRBD1 as a possible D gene (6 bases). Germline V gives CDR1 SGHRS, CDR2 YFSETQ. The CDR3 loop spans 12 amino acids. V lost 2 bases to trimming and J lost 6 bases, with 7 bases between them. In DNA, the CDR3 is TGCGCCAGCAGCTTAGACAGGGATACGCAGTATTTT. It is translated as CASSLDRDTQYF.

This clone was seen once. The rearrangement links TRBV7-9 to TRBJ1-5; no reliable D call. The length of the CDR3 is 16 residues. Germline values: CDR1 SEHNR, CDR2 FQNEAQ (reference sequence). Between the trimmed V and J ends, which lost 4 bases and 2 bases, there was a span of 15 bases. The CDR3 bases are TGTGCCAGCAGCTCCCCTAAGGTCCCTCGCAATCAGCCCCAGCATTTT. Protein product: CASSSPKVPRNQPQHF.

V gene TRBV28 combines with J gene TRBJ2-7; 9 bases are a match to TRBD1. The ends lost 4 bases at V and 5 bases at J; junction bases unmatched: 6. Germline lookup yields CDR1 MDHEN and CDR2 SYDVKM. CDR3 length: 14 residues. The CDR3 sequence is CASSSQGAVDEQYF. In nucleotides, the CDR3 is TGTGCCAGCAGTTCACAGGGGGCCGTCGACGAGCAGTACTTC.

Only a few counts were recorded for this clone. J is TRBJ2-7 and V is TRBV27, with TRBD1 as a possible D gene (6 bases). V was clipped by 4 bases and J by 4 bases, with 17 bases between them. Germline V gene lookup returns CDR1 MNHEY and CDR2 SMNVEV (reference sequence). The CDR3 sequence is 15 residues long. The CDR3 sequence is CASSSPHLQGYEQYF. The CDR3 DNA sequence: TGTGCCAGCAGTTCCCCCCACCTACAGGGATACGAGCAGTACTTC.

In its sample, this clone was seen a few times. The chain has TRBV13 and TRBJ2-1; TRBD2 agrees at 8 bases. CDR1 is PRHDT, CDR2 FYEKMQ, per germline (reference sequence). After removal of 5 bases from V and 2 bases from J, the junction contained 5 bases not matched to a gene. This CDR3 region has 15 residues. CDR3: CASSGPGGTYNEQFF. CDR3 nucleotides: TGTGCCAGCAGCGGACCGGGGGGGACCTACAATGAGCAGTTCTTC.

The chain combines TRBV4-1 with TRBJ1-1; D gene uncertain. The CDR3 loop spans 15 amino acids. Germline CDR1 is MGHRA and CDR2 is YSYEKL. Trimming left V 1 base short and J 3 bases short, with 12 bases between. This CDR3 is CASSQGRAGDTEAFF. The CDR3 DNA sequence: TGCGCCAGCAGCCAAGGCAGAGCGGGTGACACTGAAGCTTTCTTT.

Remarks on this clone: Since a much larger clone is just one base distant, this may be a read error. Additional DNA sequences in this sample encode the identical CDR3. V is TRBV7-2 and J is TRBJ2-7; 7 bases align to TRBD1. Germline V gene data show CDR1 as SGHTA and CDR2 as FQGNSA. The CDR3 runs to 13 residues. As DNA, the CDR3 is TGTGCTAGCAGCCCTCTCAGGGGGTACGAGCAGTACTTC. Its protein product is CASSPLRGYEQYF.

The chain links TRBV10-1 to TRBJ1-4; possibly TRBD1 for D (5 bases). Trimming left V 8 bases short and J 0 bases short, with 10 bases between. The CDR3 loop spans 14 amino acids. Germline V gene sequence: CDR1 WNHNN, CDR2 SYGVQD (reference sequence). CDR3 region: CASGDGATNEKLFF. The DNA for the CDR3 is TGCGCCAGCGGGGACGGTGCAACTAATGAAAAACTGTTTTTT.

This clone was detected a few times. J is TRBJ2-5 and V is TRBV7-2, with 9 bases identical to TRBD2. J was trimmed by 2 bases and V by 1 base; bases with no gene match: 5. The CDR3 loop spans 16 amino acids. CDR1 SGHTA and CDR2 FQGNSA come from the germline V gene. CDR3 loop: CASSLGALAGQETQYF. DNA of the CDR3: TGTGCCAGCAGCTTAGGTGCGCTAGCGGGGCAAGAGACCCAGTACTTC. The variable domain in full, with the rest retrieved from reference TRBV7-2 and TRBJ2-5, is GAGVSQSPSNKVTEKGKDVELRCDPISGHTALYWYRQSLGQGLEFLIYFQGNSAPDKSGLPSDRFSAERTGGSVSTLTIQRTQQEDSAVYLCASSLGALAGQETQYFGPGTRLLVL.

The chain combines TRBV7-3 with TRBJ2-1; D ambiguous. The germline V and J ends were trimmed by 5 bases and 3 bases, with 14 bases remaining between them. Germline CDR1 is SGHTA and CDR2 is FQGTGA. This CDR3 is 15 amino acids long. The CDR3 reads CASSPASALYNEQFF. In DNA, the CDR3 is TGTGCCAGCAGCCCAGCCTCGGCCCTCTACAATGAGCAGTTCTTC.

There are a few counts of this clone. Other nucleotide sequences from this sample produce the same CDR3. The gene calls are TRBV5-1 and TRBJ2-7; maybe TRBD2 (5 bases). Trimming took off 0 bases at V and 6 bases at J, with 10 bases between the two ends. The CDR3 has 13 amino acids. The germline gives CDR1 SGHRS, CDR2 YFSETQ. As DNA, the CDR3 is TGCGCCAGCAGCTTGGTGGAGGCAGGCGAGCAGTACTTC. As protein: CASSLVEAGEQYF.

The chain carries TRBV7-9 and TRBJ2-7; either TRBD1 or TRBD2 may supply D (6 bases each). The CDR3 consists of 17 residues. CDR1 and CDR2 (germline): SEHNR, FQNEAQ (reference sequence). V lost 5 bases, J lost 0 bases, and 20 bases lay in between. This chain's CDR3 is CASSKKGGQALSYEQYF. DNA of the CDR3: TGTGCCAGCAGCAAAAAGGGGGGCCAGGCTCTCTCCTACGAGCAGTACTTC.